What follows are 11 T cell receptor beta chains derived from one specimen sequenced in a study of T cell responses to AZD1222 COVID-19 vaccine. Sequencing was performed with immunoSEQ multiplex PCR; in TCRdb, only in-frame clones are kept and a portion is missing. The sample includes some 120,000 clones, around 88% seen only once; the top ten take approximately 5%. The material was peripheral blood, obtained on day 0 of AZD1222 vaccination. These receptors were taken from an adult in good health.

This clone was seen more than once but under ten times. The V gene is TRBV19, the J gene TRBJ2-1, with D possibly matching TRBD2 (5 bases). Per germline, CDR1 LNHDA and CDR2 SQIVND (reference sequence). This CDR3 comprises 14 residues. Trimming pared 4 bases from V and 2 bases from J, leaving 9 bases between. The CDR3 protein is CASSSGLTYNEQFF. The CDR3 DNA is TGTGCCAGTAGTAGCGGGCTCACCTACAATGAGCAGTTCTTC. The entire variable domain, with the rest obtained from reference TRBV19 and TRBJ2-1, is as follows: DGGITQSPKYLFRKEGQNVTLSCEQNLNHDAMYWYRQDPGQGLRLIYYSQIVNDFQKGDIAEGYSVSREKKESFPLTVTSAQKNPTAFYLCASSSGLTYNEQFFGPGTRLTVL.

J is TRBJ2-2 and V is TRBV27, with TRBD2 matching 7 bases. Germline loops: CDR1 MNHEY, CDR2 SMNVEV (reference sequence). Trimming removed 3 bases from V and 5 bases from J; junction bases left unmatched: 3. The CDR3 is made up of 14 amino acids. The CDR3 nucleotides are TGTGCCAGCAGTTTGGGAGGGAGAACCGGGGAGCTGTTTTTT. Its protein product is CASSLGGRTGELFF.

V is TRBV3-1 (or the pseudogene TRBV3-2) and J is TRBJ1-2; tentative D call: TRBD1 (5 bases). The CDR3 is made up of 12 amino acids. The germline CDR1 and CDR2 sequences are LGHDT and YNNKEL (reference sequence). V was cut by 4 bases and J by 7 bases, with 10 bases left in between. CDR3 DNA sequence: TGTGCCAGCAGCCCCGGGACCCGTGGCTACACCTTC. Residues: CASSPGTRGYTF.

This clone was detected once. This rearrangement joins TRBV5-1 to TRBJ2-7, with 9 bases matching TRBD1. J gave up 3 bases and V 3 bases, and 7 bases lay outside the gene matches. Germline loops: CDR1 SGHRS, CDR2 YFSETQ. The CDR3 consists of 15 residues. The CDR3, as DNA: TGCGCCAGCAGCTGGGGGGACAGGGCCTACTACGAGCAGTACTTC. Amino acid sequence: CASSWGDRAYYEQYF.

The chain couples TRBV9 to TRBJ1-3; maybe TRBD1 (5 bases). V was trimmed by 2 bases and J by 4 bases, leaving 10 bases between them. Germline V gene lookup returns CDR1 SGDLS and CDR2 YYNGEE. This CDR3 comprises 14 residues. CDR3 residues: CASSVQGSGNTIYF. CDR3 coding DNA: TGTGCCAGCAGCGTTCAGGGATCCGGAAACACCATATATTTT. Supplemented by reference TRBV9 and TRBJ1-3, the full variable domain reads DSGVTQTPKHLITATGQRVTLRCSPRSGDLSVYWYQQSLDQGLQFLIQYYNGEERAKGNILERFSAQQFPDLHSELNLSSLELGDSALYFCASSVQGSGNTIYFGEGSWLTVV.

On this clone: Other DNA sequences of this sample code for an identical CDR3. This sequence joins TRBV7-2 and TRBJ2-7; TRBD1 matches at 8 bases. Trimming at V came to 1 base and at J to 2 bases, leaving 4 bases not matched to a gene. CDR1 and CDR2 from the germline V gene are SGHTA and FQGNSA. The CDR3 spans 15 residues. The CDR3 coding sequence is TGTGCCAGCAGCTTAGTTGGGACAGGAACCTACGAGCAGTACTTC. Encoded protein: CASSLVGTGTYEQYF.

This clone appeared once. The chain carries TRBV2 and TRBJ1-5, with 8 bases lining up with TRBD1. The CDR3 consists of 14 residues. CDR1 and CDR2 (germline): SNHLY, FYNNEI. Trimming removed 5 bases from V and 2 bases from J; junction bases left unmatched: 2. CDR3 sequence (DNA): TGTGCCAGCAGTATGGACAGGGGCAATCAGCCCCAGCATTTT. Translating gives CASSMDRGNQPQHF.

The chain is built from TRBV18 and TRBJ2-7; TRBD2 aligns across 14 bases. Germline V gives CDR1 KGHSH, CDR2 LQKENI. This CDR3 has 16 amino acids. With V trimmed by 3 bases and J by 5 bases, 6 bases remained unmatched. CDR3 coding DNA: TGTGCCAGCTCACCGAGGACGACTAGCGGGGGGGACGAGCAGTACTTC. Its protein product is CASSPRTTSGGDEQYF.

The chain uses TRBV9 and TRBJ1-1, with 10 bases that match TRBD1. The V and J ends lost 1 base and 4 bases, in that order; junction bases with no gene match: 4. The germline gives CDR1 SGDLS, CDR2 YYNGEE. The CDR3 covers 15 residues. The CDR3: CASSVRGTGATEAFF. The CDR3 DNA reads as TGTGCCAGCAGCGTACGTGGGACAGGGGCCACTGAAGCTTTCTTT.

The rearrangement links TRBV2 to TRBJ1-1; D not resolved. The germline V gene encodes CDR1 SNHLY and CDR2 FYNNEI. Between the trimmed V and J ends, which lost 2 bases and 2 bases, there was a span of 9 bases. This CDR3 comprises 14 residues. CDR3 loop: CASSEHGLNTEAFF. The CDR3 DNA follows: TGTGCCAGCAGTGAACACGGACTTAACACTGAAGCTTTCTTT.

The V gene is TRBV5-8, the J gene TRBJ2-7; 7 positions match TRBD1. This CDR3 is built from 13 residues. With V trimmed by 3 bases and J by 1 base, 1 base remained unmatched. The germline CDR1 and CDR2 sequences are SGHTS and YDEGEE. The CDR3 region has the DNA TGTGCCAGCAGCTACAGGGGTTCCTACGAGCAGTACTTC. Encoded protein: CASSYRGSYEQYF.